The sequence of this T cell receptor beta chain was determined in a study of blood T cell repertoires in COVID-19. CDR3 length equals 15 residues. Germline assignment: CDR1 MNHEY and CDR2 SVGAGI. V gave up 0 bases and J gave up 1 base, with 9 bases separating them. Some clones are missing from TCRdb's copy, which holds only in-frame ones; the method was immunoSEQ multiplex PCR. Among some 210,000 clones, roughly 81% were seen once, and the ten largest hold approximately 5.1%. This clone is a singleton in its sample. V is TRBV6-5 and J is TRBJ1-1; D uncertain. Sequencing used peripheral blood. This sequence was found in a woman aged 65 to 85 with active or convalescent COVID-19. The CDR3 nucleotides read TGTGCCAGCAGTTACTCGAGGGCGGGGAACACTGAAGCTTTCTTT. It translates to CASSYSRAGNTEAFF.